This T cell receptor (beta chain) derives from a study of blood T cell repertoires in COVID-19. In the study overall: T cells, B-cell-depleted T cells, or PBMCs supplied cDNA or gDNA.

The table came from immunoSEQ multiplex PCR; TCRdb's copy has only in-frame clones and leaves some out. The sample consists of fewer than 75,000 clones, about 86% of them appearing once. The CDR3 has 13 residues. Germline-derived CDR1 and CDR2 are SGHTA and FQGNSA. The J segment lost 5 bases and the V segment lost 4 bases, leaving 2 bases of the junction unmatched. Specimen: peripheral blood. The chain is built from TRBV7-2 and TRBJ2-1, with 7 bases lining up with TRBD1. The source is a middle-aged man with active COVID-19. The CDR3 is CASSWGQHNEQFF. In DNA form, the CDR3 reads TGTGCCAGCAGCTGGGGACAGCACAATGAGCAGTTCTTC.